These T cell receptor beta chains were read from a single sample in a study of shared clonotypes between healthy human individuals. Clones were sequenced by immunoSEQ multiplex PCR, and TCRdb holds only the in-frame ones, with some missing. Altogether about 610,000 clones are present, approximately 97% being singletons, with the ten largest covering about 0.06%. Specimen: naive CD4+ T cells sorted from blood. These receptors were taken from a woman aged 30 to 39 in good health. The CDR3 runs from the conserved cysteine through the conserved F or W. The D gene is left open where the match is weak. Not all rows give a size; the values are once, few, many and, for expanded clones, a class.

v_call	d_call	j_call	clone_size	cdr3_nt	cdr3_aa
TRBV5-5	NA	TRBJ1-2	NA	TGTGCCAGCAGCTTCGGGGGCCTTAACTATGGCTACACCTTC	CASSFGGLNYGYTF
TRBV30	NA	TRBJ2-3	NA	TGTGCCCGGTCGGGGACGGATACGCAGTATTTT	CARSGTDTQYF
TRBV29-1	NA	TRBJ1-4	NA	TGCAGCGCCCGCCCCACCGGAGGGGCTAATGAAAAACTGTTTTTT	CSARPTGGANEKLFF
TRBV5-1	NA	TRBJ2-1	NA	TGCGCCAGCAGCCGGACCCAGAACCGGTACAATGAGCAGTTCTTC	CASSRTQNRYNEQFF
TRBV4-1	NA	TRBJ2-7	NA	TGCGCCAGCAGCCAATTCTTGTCAGCCTACGAGCAGTACTTC	CASSQFLSAYEQYF
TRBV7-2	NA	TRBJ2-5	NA	TGTGCCAGCAGCTCCCCTAGCGTTAAAGAGACCCAGTACTTC	CASSSPSVKETQYF
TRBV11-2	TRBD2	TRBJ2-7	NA	TGTGCCAGCAGCTTAGTGGCGGGAGAATACGAGCAGTACTTC	CASSLVAGEYEQYF
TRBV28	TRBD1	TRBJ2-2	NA	TGTGCCAGCAGTTTGTCACAGGGGGCAGGGGAGCTGTTTTTT	CASSLSQGAGELFF
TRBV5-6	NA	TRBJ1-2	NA	TGTGCCAGCAGCGCCTACTATGGCTACACCTTC	CASSAYYGYTF
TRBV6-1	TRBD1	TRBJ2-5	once	TGTGCCAGCAGTGAAACAGGGGCCGAGACCCAGTACTTC	CASSETGAETQYF
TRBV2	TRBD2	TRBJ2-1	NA	TGTGCCAGCAGTGAAGGACTAGCGGGAGTCAATGAGCAGTTCTTC	CASSEGLAGVNEQFF
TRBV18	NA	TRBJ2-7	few	TGTGCCAGCTCACCACCGGTCTGGGACGGCGCTTATCCCGAGCAGTACTTC	CASSPPVWDGAYPEQYF
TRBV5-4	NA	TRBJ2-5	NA	TGTGCCAGCAGCTTGGGTCCGCGGACAGAGAAAGAGACCCAGTACTTC	CASSLGPRTEKETQYF
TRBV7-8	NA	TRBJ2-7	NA	TGTGCCAGCAGCTCCCCCGGGGCCTACGAGCAGTACTTC	CASSSPGAYEQYF
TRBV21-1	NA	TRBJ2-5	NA	TGTGCCAGCAGCAACAAGACAGGGCGATTCGAGACCCAGTACTTC	CASSNKTGRFETQYF
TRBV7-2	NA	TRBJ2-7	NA	TGTGCCAGCAGCTTAGGACTAGGGGCCTACGAGCAGTACTTC	CASSLGLGAYEQYF
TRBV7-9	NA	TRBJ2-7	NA	TGTGCCAGCAGCCGCCCTAGGGGGAGCGAGCAGTACTTC	CASSRPRGSEQYF
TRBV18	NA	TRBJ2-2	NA	TGTGCCAGCTCACCACGAGGAGGGGTTCAGGACACCGGGGAGCTGTTTTTT	CASSPRGGVQDTGELFF
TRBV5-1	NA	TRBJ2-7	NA	TGCGCCAGCAGCCCAGTCGGGATTAGTAACCACGAGCAGTACTTC	CASSPVGISNHEQYF
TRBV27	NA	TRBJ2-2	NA	TGTGCCAGCAGTTCGACCAACACCGGGGAGCTGTTTTTT	CASSSTNTGELFF
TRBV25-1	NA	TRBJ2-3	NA	TGTGCCAGCAGTGAAAGGACAGTCACAGATACGCAGTATTTT	CASSERTVTDTQYF